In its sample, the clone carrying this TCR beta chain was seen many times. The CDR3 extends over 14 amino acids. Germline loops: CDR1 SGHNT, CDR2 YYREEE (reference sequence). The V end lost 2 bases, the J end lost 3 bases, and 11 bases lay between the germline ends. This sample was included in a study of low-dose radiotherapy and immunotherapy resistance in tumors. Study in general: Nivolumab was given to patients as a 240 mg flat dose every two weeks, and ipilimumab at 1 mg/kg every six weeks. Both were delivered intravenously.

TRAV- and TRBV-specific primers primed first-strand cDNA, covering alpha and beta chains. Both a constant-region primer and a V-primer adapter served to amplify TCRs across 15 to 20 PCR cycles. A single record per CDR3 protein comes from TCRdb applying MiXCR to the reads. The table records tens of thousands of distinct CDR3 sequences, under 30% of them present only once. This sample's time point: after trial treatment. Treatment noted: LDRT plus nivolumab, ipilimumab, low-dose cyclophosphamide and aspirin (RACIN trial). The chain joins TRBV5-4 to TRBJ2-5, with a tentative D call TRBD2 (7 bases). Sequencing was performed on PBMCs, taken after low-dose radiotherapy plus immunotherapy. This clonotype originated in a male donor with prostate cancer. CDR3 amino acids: CASSFPGGEETQYF. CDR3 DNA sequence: TGTGCCAGCAGCTTCCCGGGGGGCGAAGAGACCCAGTACTTC.